This record looks at one T cell receptor beta chain sequence and its context. The antigen remains undetermined. Method: immunoSEQ multiplex PCR; TCRdb's copy keeps in-frame clones and lacks some. The repertoire holds about 25,000 clones, with over 55% as singletons. This record belongs to a study of pediatric ulcerative colitis. Study-level results: Acute severe colitis showed lower rectal diversity from clonal expansions.

Germline CDR1 reads SQVTM; CDR2 reads ANQGSEA. With V trimmed by 7 bases and J by 5 bases, 10 bases remained unmatched. The CDR3 runs to 13 residues. Rectal tissue came from one to two pinch biopsies taken at colonoscopy. The specimen was gut tissue. The chain combines TRBV29-1 with TRBJ2-5, with 7 bases matching TRBD2. The origin of this receptor is a boy younger than 18 with severe ulcerative colitis. The CDR3 spells CSGRAGATETQYF. DNA of the CDR3: TGCAGCGGGCGGGCGGGAGCGACGGAGACCCAGTACTTC.